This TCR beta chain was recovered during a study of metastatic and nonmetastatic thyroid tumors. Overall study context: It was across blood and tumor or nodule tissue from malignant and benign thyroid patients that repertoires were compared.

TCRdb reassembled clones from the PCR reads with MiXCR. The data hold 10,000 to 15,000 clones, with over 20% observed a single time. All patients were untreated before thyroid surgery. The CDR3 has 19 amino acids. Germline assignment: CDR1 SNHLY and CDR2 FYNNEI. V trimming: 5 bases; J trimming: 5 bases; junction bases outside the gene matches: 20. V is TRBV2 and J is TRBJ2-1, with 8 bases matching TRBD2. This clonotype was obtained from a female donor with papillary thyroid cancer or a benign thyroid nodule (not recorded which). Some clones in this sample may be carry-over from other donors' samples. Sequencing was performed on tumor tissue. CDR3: CASSQSYKAGTRWDNEQFF. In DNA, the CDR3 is TGTGCCAGCAGTCAAAGCTACAAGGCCGGGACTAGGTGGGACAATGAGCAGTTCTTC.